This is a list of T cell receptor beta chains from one sample in a study of blood T cell repertoires in COVID-19. Clones were sequenced by immunoSEQ multiplex PCR, and TCRdb holds only the in-frame ones, with some missing. This sample carries roughly 140,000 clones, 75% to 90% of them seen once, and the ten largest clones take 2% to 3%. The sample comprised peripheral blood. These receptors all come from a woman between 65 and 79 years old with acute or convalescent COVID-19. CDR3s include the opening cysteine and the closing phenylalanine or tryptophan. A D gene is named only where the DNA matches it firmly. The size of a clone is reported for some rows only, either as once, few or many, or as a class for expanded clones.

TRBV6-2/TRBV6-3,14,TRBJ1-3,NA,NA,TGTGCCAGCAGCTCGGGGATGGCTGGAAACACCATATATTTT,CASSSGMAGNTIYF
TRBV7-9,14,TRBJ1-2,NA,NA,TGTGCCAGCAGCCCCCTACAGGAAAGCTATGGCTACACCTTC,CASSPLQESYGYTF
TRBV5-1,15,TRBJ2-7,NA,NA,TGCGCCAGCAGCTTGGGGTACGCGCGAGTTTACGAGCAGTACTTC,CASSLGYARVYEQYF
TRBV7-8,15,TRBJ2-7,TRBD2,NA,TGTGCCAGCAGCGGACCGGGGGGGCGCTCCTACGAGCAGTACTTC,CASSGPGGRSYEQYF
TRBV19,13,TRBJ1-2,TRBD1,few,TGTGCCACCAAACAGGGGCCGAACTATGGCTACACCTTC,CATKQGPNYGYTF
TRBV7-2,17,TRBJ2-4,NA,once,TGTGCCAGCTCCGGGACAAAACTCACCGTAGCCAAAAACATTCAGTACTTC,CASSGTKLTVAKNIQYF
TRBV7-2,17,TRBJ2-3,TRBD1,NA,TGTGCCAGCAGCCCCTTTCAGGGGGCGGCTAGCACAGATACGCAGTATTTT,CASSPFQGAASTDTQYF
TRBV19,14,TRBJ2-7,NA,NA,TGTGCCAGTAGTAAAACAGTAAACACCTACGAGCAGTACTTC,CASSKTVNTYEQYF
TRBV4-2,16,TRBJ1-1,TRBD1,NA,TGTGCCAGCAGCCAAGAGGTGGCAGGGGGCCACACTGAAGCTTTCTTT,CASSQEVAGGHTEAFF
TRBV6-2/TRBV6-3,14,TRBJ2-3,NA,NA,TGTGCCAGCAGCCGGGGTGAAGCGGCGGATACGCAGTATTTT,CASSRGEAADTQYF
TRBV18,17,TRBJ1-2,TRBD1,NA,TGTGCCAGCTCACCTCTGGACAGGGGGCCGGGGAACTATGGCTACACCTTC,CASSPLDRGPGNYGYTF
TRBV28,14,TRBJ1-6,TRBD1,once,TGTGCCTCTTCTACGGGCAGGGGGAATTCACCCCTCCACTTT,CASSTGRGNSPLHF
TRBV14,15,TRBJ1-2,NA,NA,TGTGCCAGCAGCCAAGGCTGGGGGCTAGAATATGGCTACACCTTC,CASSQGWGLEYGYTF